The present entry profiles one T cell receptor (beta chain) with its context. This specimen belongs to a study of blood T cell repertoires in COVID-19. Turning to the study itself: PBMCs, B-cell-depleted T cells, or T cells were the source of the cDNA or gDNA that made up the material.

In the original analysis: Amplification of reference gene primers was used by the study to estimate nucleated cell counts. The method was immunoSEQ multiplex PCR; TCRdb's version includes in-frame clones alone and lacks a portion of them. The DNA gave D and trimming, while V, J and clone size come from that table. The table has over 100,000 clones, 75% to 95% seen once; the top ten hold around 4%. CDR3 length: 16 residues. The germline V gene has CDR1 SGHNT and CDR2 YYREEE (reference sequence). Losses at the gene ends were 1 base for V and 7 bases for J; bases not matched to a gene: 6. Sequenced material: peripheral blood. This receptor was taken from a man aged 18 to 29 with acute or convalescent COVID-19. The chain recombines TRBV5-4 with TRBJ2-2; 11 bases fit TRBD2. This CDR3 is CASSLTSGSVGGELFF. The CDR3 bases are TGTGCCAGCAGCTTGACTAGCGGGAGTGTCGGCGGGGAGCTGTTTTTT.